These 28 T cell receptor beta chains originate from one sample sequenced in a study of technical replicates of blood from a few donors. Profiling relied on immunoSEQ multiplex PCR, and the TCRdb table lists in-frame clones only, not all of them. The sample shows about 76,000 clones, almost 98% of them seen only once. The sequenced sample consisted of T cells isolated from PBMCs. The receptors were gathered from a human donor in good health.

CDR3 nucleotide sequence: TGCGCCAGCAGTGAGCGTTCGGGGGTTCCAGATACGCAGTATTTT. Amino acid sequence: CASSERSGVPDTQYF. The chain joins TRBV10-2 to TRBJ2-3; D may be TRBD2 (6 bases). V lost 2 bases and J lost 4, with 13 bases in between. This CDR3 has 15 amino acids. Germline V lookup: CDR1 WSHSY, CDR2 SAAADI.

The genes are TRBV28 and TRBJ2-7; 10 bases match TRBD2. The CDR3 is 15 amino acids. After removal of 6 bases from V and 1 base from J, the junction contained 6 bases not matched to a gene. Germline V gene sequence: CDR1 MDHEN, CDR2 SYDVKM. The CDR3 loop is CASSPGTSVSYEQYF. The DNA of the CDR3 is TGTGCCAGCAGCCCAGGGACTAGCGTTTCCTACGAGCAGTACTTC.

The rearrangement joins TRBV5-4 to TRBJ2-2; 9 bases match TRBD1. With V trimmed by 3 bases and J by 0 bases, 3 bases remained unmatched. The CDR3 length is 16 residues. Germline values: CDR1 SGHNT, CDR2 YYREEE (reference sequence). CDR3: CASSWTGVANTGELFF. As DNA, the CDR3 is TGTGCCAGCAGCTGGACAGGGGTGGCGAACACCGGGGAGCTGTTTTTT.

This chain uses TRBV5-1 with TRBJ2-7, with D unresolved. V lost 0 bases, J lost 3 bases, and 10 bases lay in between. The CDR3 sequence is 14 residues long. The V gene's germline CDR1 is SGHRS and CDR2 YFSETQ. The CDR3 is CASSLAGVLYEQYF. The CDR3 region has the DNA TGCGCCAGCAGCTTGGCCGGAGTCCTCTACGAGCAGTACTTC. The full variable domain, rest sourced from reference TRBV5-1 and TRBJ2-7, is KAGVTQTPRYLIKTRGQQVTLSCSPISGHRSVSWYQQTPGQGLQFLFEYFSETQRNKGNFPGRFSGRQFSNSRSEMNVSTLELGDSALYLCASSLAGVLYEQYFGPGTRLTVT.

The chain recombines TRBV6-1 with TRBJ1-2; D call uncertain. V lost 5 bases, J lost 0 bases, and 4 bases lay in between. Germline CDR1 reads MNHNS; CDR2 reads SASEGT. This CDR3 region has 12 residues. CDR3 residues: CASSTANYGYTF. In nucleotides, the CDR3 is TGTGCCAGCAGTACAGCTAACTATGGCTACACCTTC.

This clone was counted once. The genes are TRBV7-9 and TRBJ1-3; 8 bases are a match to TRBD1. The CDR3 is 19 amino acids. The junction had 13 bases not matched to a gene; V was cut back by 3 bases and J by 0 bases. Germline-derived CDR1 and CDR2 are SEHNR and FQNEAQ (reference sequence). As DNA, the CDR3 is TGTGCCAGCAGCTTTATGGGGACAGGCAGAGGGAACTCTGGAAACACCATATATTTT. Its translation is CASSFMGTGRGNSGNTIYF. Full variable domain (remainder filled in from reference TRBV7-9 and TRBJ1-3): DTGVSQNPRHKITKRGQNVTFRCDPISEHNRLYWYRQTLGQGPEFLTYFQNEAQLEKSRLLSDRFSAERPKGSFSTLEIQRTEQGDSAMYLCASSFMGTGRGNSGNTIYFGEGSWLTVV.

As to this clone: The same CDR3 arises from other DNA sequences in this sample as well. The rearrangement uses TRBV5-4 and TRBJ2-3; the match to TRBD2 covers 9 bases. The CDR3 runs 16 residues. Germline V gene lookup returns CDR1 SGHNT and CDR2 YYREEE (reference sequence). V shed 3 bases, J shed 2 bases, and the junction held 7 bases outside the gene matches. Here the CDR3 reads CASSWGLAGSTDTQYF. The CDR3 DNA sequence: TGTGCCAGCAGCTGGGGACTAGCCGGTTCCACAGATACGCAGTATTTT. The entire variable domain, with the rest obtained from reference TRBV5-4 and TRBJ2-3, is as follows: ETGVTQSPTHLIKTRGQQVTLRCSSQSGHNTVSWYQQALGQGPQFIFQYYREEENGRGNFPPRFSGLQFPNYSSELNVNALELDDSALYLCASSWGLAGSTDTQYFGPGTRLTVL.

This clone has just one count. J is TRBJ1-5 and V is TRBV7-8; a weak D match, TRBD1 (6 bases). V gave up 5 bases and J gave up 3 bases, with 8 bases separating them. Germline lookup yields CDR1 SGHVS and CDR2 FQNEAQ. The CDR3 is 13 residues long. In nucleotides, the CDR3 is TGTGCCAGCAGCCGGGACACCAATCAGCCCCAGCATTTT. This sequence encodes CASSRDTNQPQHF.

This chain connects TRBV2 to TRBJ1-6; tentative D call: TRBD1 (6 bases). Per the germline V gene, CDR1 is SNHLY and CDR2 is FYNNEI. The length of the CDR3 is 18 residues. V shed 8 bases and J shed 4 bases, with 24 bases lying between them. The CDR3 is CASHIKGQGYGYNSPLHF. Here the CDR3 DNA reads TGTGCCAGCCACATTAAAGGGCAGGGGTATGGATATAATTCACCCCTCCACTTT.

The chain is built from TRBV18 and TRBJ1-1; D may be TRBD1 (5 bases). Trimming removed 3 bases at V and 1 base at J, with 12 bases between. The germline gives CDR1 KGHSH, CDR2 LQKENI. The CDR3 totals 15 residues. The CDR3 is CASSPLAGRNTEAFF. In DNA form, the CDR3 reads TGTGCCAGCTCACCGCTTGCAGGGCGGAACACTGAAGCTTTCTTT. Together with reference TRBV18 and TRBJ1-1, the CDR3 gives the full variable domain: NAGVMQNPRHLVRRRGQEARLRCSPMKGHSHVYWYRQLPEEGLKFMVYLQKENIIDESGMPKERFSAEFPKEGPSILRIQQVVRGDSAAYFCASSPLAGRNTEAFFGQGTRLTVV.

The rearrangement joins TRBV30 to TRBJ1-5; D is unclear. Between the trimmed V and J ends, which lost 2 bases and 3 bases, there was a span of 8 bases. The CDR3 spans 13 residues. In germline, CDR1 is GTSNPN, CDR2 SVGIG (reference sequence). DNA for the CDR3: TGTGCCTGGAGTTTGGACTACAATCAGCCCCAGCATTTT. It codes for CAWSLDYNQPQHF.

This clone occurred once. The CDR3, as DNA: TGTGCCAGCAGCCCCGGACTATTCCAAGAGACCCAGTACTTC. This encodes CASSPGLFQETQYF. This rearrangement joins TRBV11-2 to TRBJ2-5, with D maybe TRBD2 (6 bases). V shed 5 bases and J shed 1 base, with 11 bases lying between them. CDR3 length: 14 amino acids. Germline V gene data show CDR1 as SGHAT and CDR2 as FQNNGV. Complete variable domain (other parts from reference TRBV11-2 and TRBJ2-5): EAGVAQSPRYKIIEKRQSVAFWCNPISGHATLYWYQQILGQGPKLLIQFQNNGVVDDSQLPKDRFSAERLKGVDSTLKIQPAKLEDSAVYLCASSPGLFQETQYFGPGTRLLVL.

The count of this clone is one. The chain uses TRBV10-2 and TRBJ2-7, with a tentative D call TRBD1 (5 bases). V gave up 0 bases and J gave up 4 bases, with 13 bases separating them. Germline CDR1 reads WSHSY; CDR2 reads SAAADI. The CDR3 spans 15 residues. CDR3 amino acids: CASSESRTGSYEQYF. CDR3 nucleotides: TGCGCCAGCAGTGAGTCTCGCACAGGATCTTACGAGCAGTACTTC.

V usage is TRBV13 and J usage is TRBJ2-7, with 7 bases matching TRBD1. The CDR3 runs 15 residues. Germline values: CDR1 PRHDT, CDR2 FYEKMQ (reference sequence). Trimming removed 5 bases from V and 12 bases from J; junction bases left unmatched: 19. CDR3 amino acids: CASSLIRTGAFRRYF. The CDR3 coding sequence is TGTGCCAGCAGCCTGATACGGACAGGTGCGTTTCGGCGGTACTTC.

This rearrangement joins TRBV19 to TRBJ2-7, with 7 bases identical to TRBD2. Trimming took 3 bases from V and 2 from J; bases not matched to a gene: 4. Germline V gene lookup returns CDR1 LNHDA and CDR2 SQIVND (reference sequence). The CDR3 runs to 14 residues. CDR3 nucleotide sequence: TGTGCCAGTAGTATTGGGGGAGGGACCTACGAGCAGTACTTC. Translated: CASSIGGGTYEQYF.

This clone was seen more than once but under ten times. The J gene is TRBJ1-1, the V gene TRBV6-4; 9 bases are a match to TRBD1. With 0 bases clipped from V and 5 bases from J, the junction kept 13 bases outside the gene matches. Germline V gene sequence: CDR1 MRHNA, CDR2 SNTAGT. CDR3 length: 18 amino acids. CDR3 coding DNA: TGTGCCAGCAGTGACTCGGGGGCCGGGACAGGGATTCGTACTGAAGCTTTCTTT. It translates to CASSDSGAGTGIRTEAFF.

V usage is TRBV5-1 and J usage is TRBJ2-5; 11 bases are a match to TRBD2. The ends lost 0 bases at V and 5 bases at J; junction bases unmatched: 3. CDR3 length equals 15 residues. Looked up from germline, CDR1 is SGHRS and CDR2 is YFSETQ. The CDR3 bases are TGCGCCAGCAGCTTGGCGTCTAGCGGGGGGGAGACCCAGTACTTC. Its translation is CASSLASSGGETQYF. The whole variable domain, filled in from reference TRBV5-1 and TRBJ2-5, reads KAGVTQTPRYLIKTRGQQVTLSCSPISGHRSVSWYQQTPGQGLQFLFEYFSETQRNKGNFPGRFSGRQFSNSRSEMNVSTLELGDSALYLCASSLASSGGETQYFGPGTRLLVL.

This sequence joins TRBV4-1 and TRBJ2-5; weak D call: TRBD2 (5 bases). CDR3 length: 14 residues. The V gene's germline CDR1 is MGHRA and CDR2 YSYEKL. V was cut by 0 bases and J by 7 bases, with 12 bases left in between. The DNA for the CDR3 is TGCGCCAGCAGCCAAGATGGAGGACGTGGGACCCAGTACTTC. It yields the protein CASSQDGGRGTQYF.

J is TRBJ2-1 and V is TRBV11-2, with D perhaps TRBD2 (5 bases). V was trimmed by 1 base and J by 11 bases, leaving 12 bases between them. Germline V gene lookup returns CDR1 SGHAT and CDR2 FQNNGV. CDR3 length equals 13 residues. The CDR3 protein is CASSLAPGSKQFF. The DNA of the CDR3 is TGTGCCAGCAGCTTAGCACCGGGAAGTAAGCAGTTCTTC.

In DNA, the CDR3 is TGTGCCAGCAGAGGACTAGCGGGGGGGGAATCCGGTGAGACCCAGTACTTC. This translates into CASRGLAGGESGETQYF. V gene TRBV7-9 combines with J gene TRBJ2-5; the match to TRBD2 covers 15 bases. Germline CDR1 is SEHNR and CDR2 is FQNEAQ (reference sequence). Unmatched junction bases numbered 10, after V lost 6 bases and J lost 5 bases. The length of the CDR3 is 17 residues.

DNA of the CDR3: TGTGCCTGGAGTCCCAAAAGGGGTCCGCTTTATAATTCACCCCTCCACTTT. It codes for CAWSPKRGPLYNSPLHF. The chain uses TRBV30 and TRBJ1-6, with D maybe TRBD1 (5 bases). In germline, CDR1 is GTSNPN, CDR2 SVGIG (reference sequence). Trimming pared 2 bases from V and 4 bases from J, leaving 18 bases between. The CDR3 extends over 17 amino acids.

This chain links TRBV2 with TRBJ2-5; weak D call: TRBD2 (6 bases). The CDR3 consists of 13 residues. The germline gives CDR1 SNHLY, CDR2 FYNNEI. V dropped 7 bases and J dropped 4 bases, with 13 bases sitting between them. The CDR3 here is CASTEGLGETQYF. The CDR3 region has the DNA TGTGCCAGCACGGAGGGACTTGGAGAGACCCAGTACTTC.

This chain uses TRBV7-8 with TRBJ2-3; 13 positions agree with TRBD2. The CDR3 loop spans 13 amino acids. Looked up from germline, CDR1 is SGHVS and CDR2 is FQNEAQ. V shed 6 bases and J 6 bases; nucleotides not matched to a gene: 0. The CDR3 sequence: CASRLAGGDTQYF. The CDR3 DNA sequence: TGTGCCAGCAGACTAGCGGGAGGGGATACGCAGTATTTT. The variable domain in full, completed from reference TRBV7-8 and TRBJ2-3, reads GAGVSQSPRYKVAKRGQDVALRCDPISGHVSLFWYQQALGQGPEFLTYFQNEAQLDKSGLPSDRFFAERPEGSVSTLKIQRTQQEDSAVYLCASRLAGGDTQYFGPGTRLTVL.

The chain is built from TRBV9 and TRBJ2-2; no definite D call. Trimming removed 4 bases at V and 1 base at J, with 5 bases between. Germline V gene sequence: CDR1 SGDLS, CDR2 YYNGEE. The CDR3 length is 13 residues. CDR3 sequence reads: CASSPLNTGELFF. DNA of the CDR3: TGTGCCAGCAGCCCGTTGAACACCGGGGAGCTGTTTTTT.

The CDR3 is CASSLALGVRTEAFF. CDR3 nucleotides: TGTGCCAGCAGCTTAGCGCTCGGGGTGAGGACTGAAGCTTTCTTT. The chain uses TRBV7-9 and TRBJ1-1; D is uncertain. CDR3 length: 15 amino acids. Per germline, CDR1 SEHNR and CDR2 FQNEAQ (reference sequence). Deletions cut 0 bases from V and 5 bases from J, with 13 bases between. Together with reference TRBV7-9 and TRBJ1-1, the CDR3 gives the full variable domain: DTGVSQNPRHKITKRGQNVTFRCDPISEHNRLYWYRQTLGQGPEFLTYFQNEAQLEKSRLLSDRFSAERPKGSFSTLEIQRTEQGDSAMYLCASSLALGVRTEAFFGQGTRLTVV.

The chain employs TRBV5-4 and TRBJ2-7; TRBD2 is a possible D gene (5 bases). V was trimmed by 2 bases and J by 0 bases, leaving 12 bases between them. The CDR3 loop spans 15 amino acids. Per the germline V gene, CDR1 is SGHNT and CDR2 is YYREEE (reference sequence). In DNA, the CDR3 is TGTGCCAGCAGCTTTGGTCGAGGGTACTCCTACGAGCAGTACTTC. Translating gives CASSFGRGYSYEQYF.

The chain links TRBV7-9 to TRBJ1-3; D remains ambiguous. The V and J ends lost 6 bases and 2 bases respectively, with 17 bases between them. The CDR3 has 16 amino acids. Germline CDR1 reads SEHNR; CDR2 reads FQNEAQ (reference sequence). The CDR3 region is CASSITRVGAGNTIYF. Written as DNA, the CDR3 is TGTGCCAGCAGTATCACCCGGGTTGGCGCTGGAAACACCATATATTTT.

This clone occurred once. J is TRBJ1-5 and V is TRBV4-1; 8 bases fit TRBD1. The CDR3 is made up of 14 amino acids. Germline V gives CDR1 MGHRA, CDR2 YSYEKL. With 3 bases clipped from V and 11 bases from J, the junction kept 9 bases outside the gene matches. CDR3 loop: CASSHGQGRWTQHF. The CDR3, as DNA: TGCGCCAGCAGCCATGGACAGGGCCGCTGGACCCAGCATTTT.